This T cell receptor beta chain originates from a study of radiation and T cells in renal cell carcinoma. Study observations and caveats: No pretreatment tumor biopsies were available for baseline clonotypes.

The table came from immunoSEQ multiplex PCR; TCRdb's copy has only in-frame clones and leaves some out. The data contain about 170,000 clones, 88% of them singletons. V was cut by 0 bases and J by 4 bases, with 9 bases left in between. The CDR3 sequence is 13 residues long. In germline, CDR1 is GTSNPN, CDR2 SVGIG (reference sequence). This clone was detected only a few times. Its antigen is not identified. Time point described: blood 4 weeks post-SBRT, at nephrectomy. Treatment denoted: 15 Gy SBRT to primary tumor, nephrectomy 4 weeks later. The tumor was a clear cell renal cell carcinoma. The sample in question was blood, obtained from a patient whose treatment included radiotherapy and nephrectomy. The TCR sequence derives from a woman between 50 and 59 years old with renal cell carcinoma. This rearrangement joins TRBV30 to TRBJ1-1, with a weak D call TRBD1 (6 bases). CDR3: CAWSVTGLTEAFF. For the CDR3, the DNA is TGTGCCTGGAGTGTAACAGGGCTCACTGAAGCTTTCTTT.